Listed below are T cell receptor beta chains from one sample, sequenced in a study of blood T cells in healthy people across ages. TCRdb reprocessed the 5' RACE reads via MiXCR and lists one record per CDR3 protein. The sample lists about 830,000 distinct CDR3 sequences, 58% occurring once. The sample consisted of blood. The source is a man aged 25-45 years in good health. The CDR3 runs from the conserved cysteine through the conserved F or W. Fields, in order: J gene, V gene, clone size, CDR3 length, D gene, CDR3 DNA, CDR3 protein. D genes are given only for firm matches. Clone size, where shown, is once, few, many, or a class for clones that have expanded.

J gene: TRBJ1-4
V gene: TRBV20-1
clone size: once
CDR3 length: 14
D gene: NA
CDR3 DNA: TGCAGTGCTAGAGATCCACAGGGAGATGAAAAACTGTTTTTT
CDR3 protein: CSARDPQGDEKLFF

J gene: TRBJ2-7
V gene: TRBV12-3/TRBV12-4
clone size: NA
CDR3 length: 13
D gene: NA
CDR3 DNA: TGTGCCAGCAGTTTAACCATCAACTACGAGCAGTACTTC
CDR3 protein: CASSLTINYEQYF

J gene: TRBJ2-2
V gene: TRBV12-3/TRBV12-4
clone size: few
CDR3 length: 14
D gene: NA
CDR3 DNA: TGTGCCAGCAGGAGCAGGGGGAACACCGGGGAGCTGTTTTTT
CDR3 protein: CASRSRGNTGELFF

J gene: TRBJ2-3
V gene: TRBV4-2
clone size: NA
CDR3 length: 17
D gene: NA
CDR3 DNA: TGTGCCAGCAGCCAAGCGAGTTTGGGGTCGAGCACAGATACGCAGTATTTT
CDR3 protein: CASSQASLGSSTDTQYF

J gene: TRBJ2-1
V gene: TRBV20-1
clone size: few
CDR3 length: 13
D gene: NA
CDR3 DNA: TGCAGTGCTGACGGGAGAACCTCCAATGAGCAGTTCTTC
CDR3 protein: CSADGRTSNEQFF

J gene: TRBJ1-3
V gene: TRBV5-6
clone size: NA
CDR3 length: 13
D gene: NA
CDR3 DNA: TGTGCCAGCAGCTTGGGGAGAGGAAACACCATATATTTT
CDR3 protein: CASSLGRGNTIYF

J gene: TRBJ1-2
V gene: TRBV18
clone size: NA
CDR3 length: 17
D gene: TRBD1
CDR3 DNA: TGTGCCAGCTCTCCCGGGACAGGGGAACCAGTCGGGTATGGCTACACCTTC
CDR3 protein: CASSPGTGEPVGYGYTF

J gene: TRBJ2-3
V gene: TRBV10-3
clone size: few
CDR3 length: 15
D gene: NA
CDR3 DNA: TGTGCCAGTAAGGAGCGTCCCGAAGGGGCAGATACGCAGTATTTT
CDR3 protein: CASKERPEGADTQYF

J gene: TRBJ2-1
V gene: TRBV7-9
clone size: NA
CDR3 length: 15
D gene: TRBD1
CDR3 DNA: TGTGCCAGCATTACAGGGACAGGATTAAACAATGAGCAGTTCTTC
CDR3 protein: CASITGTGLNNEQFF

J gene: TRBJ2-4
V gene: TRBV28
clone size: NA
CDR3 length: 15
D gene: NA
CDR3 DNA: TGTGCCAGCAGTTTATACGGGGACCCCAAAAACATTCAGTACTTC
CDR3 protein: CASSLYGDPKNIQYF

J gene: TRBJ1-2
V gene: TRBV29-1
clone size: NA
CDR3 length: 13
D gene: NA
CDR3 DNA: TGCAGCGTGGTACACGGGCCTGACTATGGCTACACCTTC
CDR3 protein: CSVVHGPDYGYTF

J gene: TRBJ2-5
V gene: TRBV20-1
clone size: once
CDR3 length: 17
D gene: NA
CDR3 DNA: TGCAGTGCCACGTCAATCAAAAATTTGAGGGACCAAGAGACCCAGTACTTC
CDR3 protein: CSATSIKNLRDQETQYF

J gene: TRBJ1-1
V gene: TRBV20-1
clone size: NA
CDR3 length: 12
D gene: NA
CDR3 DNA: TGCAGTGTGGGGCGGGGTAGCACTGAAGCTTTCTTT
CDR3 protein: CSVGRGSTEAFF

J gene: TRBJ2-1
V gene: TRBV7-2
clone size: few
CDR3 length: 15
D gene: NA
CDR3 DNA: TGTGCCAGCAGCTCCCCTACGGGGAACTACAATGAGCAGTTCTTC
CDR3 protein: CASSSPTGNYNEQFF

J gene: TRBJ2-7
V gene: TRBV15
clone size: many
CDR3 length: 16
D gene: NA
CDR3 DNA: TGTGCCACCAGCAGAGTTGGGGCCCCGCGTTCCCACGAGCAGTACTTC
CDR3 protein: CATSRVGAPRSHEQYF

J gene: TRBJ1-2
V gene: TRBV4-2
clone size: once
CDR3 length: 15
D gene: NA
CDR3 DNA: TGTGCCAGCAGCGAAGGGGACTCGTCGGACTATGGCTACACCTTC
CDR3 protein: CASSEGDSSDYGYTF

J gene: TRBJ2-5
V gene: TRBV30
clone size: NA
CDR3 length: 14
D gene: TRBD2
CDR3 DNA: TGTGCCTGGAGTAGGGGCGGGGGGGCCGAGACCCAGTACTTC
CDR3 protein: CAWSRGGGAETQYF

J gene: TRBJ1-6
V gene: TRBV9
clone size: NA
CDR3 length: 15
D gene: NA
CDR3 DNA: TGTGCCAGCAGCGTAGCGAACAGACCTAATTCACCCCTCCACTTT
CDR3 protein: CASSVANRPNSPLHF

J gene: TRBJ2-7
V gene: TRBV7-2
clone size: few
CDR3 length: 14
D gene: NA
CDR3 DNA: TGTGCCAGCAGCTACCGGGCCATAGGATCCGGGCAGTACTTC
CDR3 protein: CASSYRAIGSGQYF

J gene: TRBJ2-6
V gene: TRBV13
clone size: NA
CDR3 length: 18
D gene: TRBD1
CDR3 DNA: TGTGCCAGCAGCTTCCGCGGGCAGGGGGTCCGTGGGGCCAACGTCCTGACTTTC
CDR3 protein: CASSFRGQGVRGANVLTF

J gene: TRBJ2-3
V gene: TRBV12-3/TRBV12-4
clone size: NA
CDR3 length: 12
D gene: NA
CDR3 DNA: TGTGCCAGCAGTCAGGCCCCTAATACGCAGTATTTT
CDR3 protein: CASSQAPNTQYF

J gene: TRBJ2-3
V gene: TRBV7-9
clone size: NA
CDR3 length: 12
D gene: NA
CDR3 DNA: TGTGCCGGCAGTTTAGTCGTTGATACGCAGTATTTT
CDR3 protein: CAGSLVVDTQYF

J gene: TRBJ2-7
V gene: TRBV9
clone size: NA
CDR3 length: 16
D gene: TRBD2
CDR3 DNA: TGTGCCAGCAGCGTAGGGGGGACTAGAGGGGCCTACGAGCAGTACTTC
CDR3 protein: CASSVGGTRGAYEQYF

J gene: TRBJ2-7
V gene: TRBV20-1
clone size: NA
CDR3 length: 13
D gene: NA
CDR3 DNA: TGCAGTGCTAGTTCTGCGTTAGCCTACGAGCAGTACTTC
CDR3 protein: CSASSALAYEQYF

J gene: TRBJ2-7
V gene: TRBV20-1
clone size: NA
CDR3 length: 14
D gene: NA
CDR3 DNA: TGCAGTGCTAGTAGGCGGGCCCAAGGTGACGAGCAGTACTTC
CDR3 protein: CSASRRAQGDEQYF

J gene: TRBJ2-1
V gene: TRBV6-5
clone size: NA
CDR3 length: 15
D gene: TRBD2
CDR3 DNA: TGTGCCAGCAGCCGAATTAGCGGGTCCGCCAATGAGCAGTTCTTC
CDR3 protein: CASSRISGSANEQFF

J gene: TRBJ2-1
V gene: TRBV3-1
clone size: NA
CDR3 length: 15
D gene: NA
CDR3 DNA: TGTGCCAGCAGCCAATCAGGGGGGGTCCGGAATGAGCAGTTCTTC
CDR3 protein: CASSQSGGVRNEQFF

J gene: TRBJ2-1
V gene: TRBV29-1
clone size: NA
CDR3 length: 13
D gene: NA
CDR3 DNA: TGCAGCGTTGCAACCCGACTAGTTGGGGAGCAGTTCTTC
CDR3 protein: CSVATRLVGEQFF

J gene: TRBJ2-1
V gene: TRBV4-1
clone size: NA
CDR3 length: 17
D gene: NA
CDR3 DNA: TGCGCCAGCAGCCATCCGGGATCGGGTGGGATAGGCAATGAGCAGTTCTTC
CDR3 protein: CASSHPGSGGIGNEQFF

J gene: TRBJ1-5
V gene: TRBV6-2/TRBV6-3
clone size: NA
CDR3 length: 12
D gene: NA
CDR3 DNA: TGTGCCAGCAGTTACTCGCGTCAGCCCCAGCATTTT
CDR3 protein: CASSYSRQPQHF

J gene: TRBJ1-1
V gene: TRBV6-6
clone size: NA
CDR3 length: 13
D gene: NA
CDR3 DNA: TGTGCCAGCAGTTACTCTTGGAACACTGAAGCTTTCTTT
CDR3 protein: CASSYSWNTEAFF

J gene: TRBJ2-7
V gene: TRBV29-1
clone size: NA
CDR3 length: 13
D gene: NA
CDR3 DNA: TGCAGCGTTGCTGGACAGTCAAGAACCGAGCAGTACTTC
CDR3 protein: CSVAGQSRTEQYF

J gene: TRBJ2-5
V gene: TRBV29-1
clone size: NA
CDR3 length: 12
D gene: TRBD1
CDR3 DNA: TGCAGCGCGACAGGGGACGGAAAGACCCAGTACTTC
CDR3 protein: CSATGDGKTQYF

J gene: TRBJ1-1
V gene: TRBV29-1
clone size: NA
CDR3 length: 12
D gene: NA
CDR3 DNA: TGCAGCGCTATACAGGGCAACACTGAAGCTTTCTTT
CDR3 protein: CSAIQGNTEAFF

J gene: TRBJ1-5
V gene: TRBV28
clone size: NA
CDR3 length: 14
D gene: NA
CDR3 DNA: TGTGCCAGCATCTCAGTAGGGGGGTTTCAGCCCCAGCATTTT
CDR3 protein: CASISVGGFQPQHF

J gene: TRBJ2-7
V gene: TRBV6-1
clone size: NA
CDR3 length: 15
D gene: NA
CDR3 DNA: TGTGCCAGCCAATTACAGGCCCCTCACCTCTACGAGCAGTACTTC
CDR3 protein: CASQLQAPHLYEQYF

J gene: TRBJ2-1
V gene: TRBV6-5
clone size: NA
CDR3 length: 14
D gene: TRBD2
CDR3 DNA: TGTGCCAGCAGAAACAGGCTAGCGGGGAATGAGCAGTTCTTC
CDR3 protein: CASRNRLAGNEQFF

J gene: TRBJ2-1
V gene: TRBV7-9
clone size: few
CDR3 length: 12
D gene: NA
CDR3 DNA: TGTGCCAGCAGCTTAGACGGAGTAGGTTGGTTCTTC
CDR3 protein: CASSLDGVGWFF

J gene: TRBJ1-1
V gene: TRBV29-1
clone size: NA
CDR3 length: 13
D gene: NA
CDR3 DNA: TGCAGCGCGAAAACCACAGTGAACACTGAAGCTTTCTTT
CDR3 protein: CSAKTTVNTEAFF

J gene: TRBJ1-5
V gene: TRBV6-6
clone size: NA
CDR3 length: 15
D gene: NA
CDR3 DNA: TGTGCCAGCGAATTAACAGGCTATAGCAATCAGCCCCAGCATTTT
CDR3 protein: CASELTGYSNQPQHF

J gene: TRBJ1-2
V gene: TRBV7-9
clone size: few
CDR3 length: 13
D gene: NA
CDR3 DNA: TGTGCCAGCAGCTTAGTGGCAGGGGATGGCTACACCTTC
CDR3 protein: CASSLVAGDGYTF

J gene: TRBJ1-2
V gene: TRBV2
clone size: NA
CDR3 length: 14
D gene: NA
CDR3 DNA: TGTGCCAGCAGTGAATGGGGCCTAAGTTATGGCTACACCTTC
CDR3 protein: CASSEWGLSYGYTF

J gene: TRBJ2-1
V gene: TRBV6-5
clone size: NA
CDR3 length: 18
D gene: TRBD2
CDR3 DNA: TGTGCCAGCAGTTACGAGGCTAGCGGCCGAGGTTCCTACAATGAGCAGTTCTTC
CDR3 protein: CASSYEASGRGSYNEQFF

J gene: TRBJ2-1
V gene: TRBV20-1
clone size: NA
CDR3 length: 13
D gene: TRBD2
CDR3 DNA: TGCAGTGCTAGAGATTTGGCGGGGGAAGAGCAGTTCTTC
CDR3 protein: CSARDLAGEEQFF